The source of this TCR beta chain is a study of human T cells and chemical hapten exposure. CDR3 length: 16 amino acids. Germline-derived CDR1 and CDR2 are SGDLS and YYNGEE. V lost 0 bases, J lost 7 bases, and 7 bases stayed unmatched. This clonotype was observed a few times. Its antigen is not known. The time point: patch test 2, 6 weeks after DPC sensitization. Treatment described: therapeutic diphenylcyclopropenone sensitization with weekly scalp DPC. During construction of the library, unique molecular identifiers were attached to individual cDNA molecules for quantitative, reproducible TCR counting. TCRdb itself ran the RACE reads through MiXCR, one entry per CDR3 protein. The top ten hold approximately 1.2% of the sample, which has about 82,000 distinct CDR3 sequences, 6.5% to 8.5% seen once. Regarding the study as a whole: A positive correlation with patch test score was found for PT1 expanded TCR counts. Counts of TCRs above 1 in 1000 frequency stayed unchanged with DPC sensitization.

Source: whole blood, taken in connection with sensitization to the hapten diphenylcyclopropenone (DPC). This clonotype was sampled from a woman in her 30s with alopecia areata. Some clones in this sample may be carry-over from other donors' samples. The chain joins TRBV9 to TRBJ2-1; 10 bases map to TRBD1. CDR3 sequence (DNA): TGTGCCAGCAGCGTAGAGACAGGGGGCGCACGGAATGAGCAGTTCTTC. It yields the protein CASSVETGGARNEQFF.